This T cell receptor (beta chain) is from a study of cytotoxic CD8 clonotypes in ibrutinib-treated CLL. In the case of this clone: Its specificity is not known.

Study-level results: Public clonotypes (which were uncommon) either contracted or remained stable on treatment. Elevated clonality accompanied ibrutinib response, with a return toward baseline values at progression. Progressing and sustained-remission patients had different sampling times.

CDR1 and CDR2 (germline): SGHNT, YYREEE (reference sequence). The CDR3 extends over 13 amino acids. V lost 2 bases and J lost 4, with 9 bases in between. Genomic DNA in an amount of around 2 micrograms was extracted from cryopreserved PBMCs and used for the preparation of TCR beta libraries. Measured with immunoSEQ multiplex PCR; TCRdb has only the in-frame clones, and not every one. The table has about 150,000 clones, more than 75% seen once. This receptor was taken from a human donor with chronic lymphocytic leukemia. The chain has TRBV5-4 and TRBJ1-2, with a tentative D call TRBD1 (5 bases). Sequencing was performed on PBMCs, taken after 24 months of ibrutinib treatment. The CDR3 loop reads CASSFGGPYGYTF. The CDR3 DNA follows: TGTGCCAGCAGCTTCGGGGGACCCTATGGCTACACCTTC.